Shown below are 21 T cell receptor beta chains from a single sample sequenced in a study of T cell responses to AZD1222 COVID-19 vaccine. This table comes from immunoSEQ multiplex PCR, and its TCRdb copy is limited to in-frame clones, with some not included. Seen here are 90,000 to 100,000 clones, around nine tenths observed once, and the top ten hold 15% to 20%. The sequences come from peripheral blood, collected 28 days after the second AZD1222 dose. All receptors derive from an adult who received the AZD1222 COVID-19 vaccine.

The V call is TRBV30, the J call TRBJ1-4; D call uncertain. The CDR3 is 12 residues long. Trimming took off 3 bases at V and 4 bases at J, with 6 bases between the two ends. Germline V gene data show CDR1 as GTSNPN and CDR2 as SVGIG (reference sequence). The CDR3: CAWSPFNEKLFF. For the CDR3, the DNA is TGTGCCTGGAGCCCGTTTAATGAAAAACTGTTTTTT.

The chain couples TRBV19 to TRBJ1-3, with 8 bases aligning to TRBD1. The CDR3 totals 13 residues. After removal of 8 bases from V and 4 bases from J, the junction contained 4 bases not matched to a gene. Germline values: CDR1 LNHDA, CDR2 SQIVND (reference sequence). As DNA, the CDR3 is TGTGCCAGTTCCCGGGACAGGGGAAACACCATATATTTT. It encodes CASSRDRGNTIYF.

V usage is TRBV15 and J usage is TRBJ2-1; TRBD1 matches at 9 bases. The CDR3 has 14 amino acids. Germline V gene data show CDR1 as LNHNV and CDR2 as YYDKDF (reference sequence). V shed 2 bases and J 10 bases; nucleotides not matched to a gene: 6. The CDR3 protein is CATSRRTGEMEQFF. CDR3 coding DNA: TGTGCCACCAGCAGAAGGACAGGGGAAATGGAGCAGTTCTTC.

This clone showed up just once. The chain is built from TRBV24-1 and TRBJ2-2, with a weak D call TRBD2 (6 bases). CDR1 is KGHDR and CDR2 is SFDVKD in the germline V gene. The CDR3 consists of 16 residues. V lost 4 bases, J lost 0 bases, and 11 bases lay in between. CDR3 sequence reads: CATSDPGTANTGELFF. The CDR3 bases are TGTGCCACCAGTGACCCCGGGACTGCGAACACCGGGGAGCTGTTTTTT.

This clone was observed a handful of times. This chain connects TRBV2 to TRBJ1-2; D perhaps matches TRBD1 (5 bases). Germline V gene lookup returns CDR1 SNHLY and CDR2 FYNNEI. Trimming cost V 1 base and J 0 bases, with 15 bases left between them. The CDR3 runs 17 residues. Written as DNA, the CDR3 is TGTGCCAGCAGTGAAGGATATGAGGGGCCTCCTAACTATGGCTACACCTTC. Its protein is CASSEGYEGPPNYGYTF.

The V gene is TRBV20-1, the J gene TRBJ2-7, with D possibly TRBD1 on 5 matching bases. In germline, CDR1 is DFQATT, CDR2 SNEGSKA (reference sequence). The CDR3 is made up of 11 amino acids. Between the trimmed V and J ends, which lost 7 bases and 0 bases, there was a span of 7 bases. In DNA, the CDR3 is TGCAGTGGACAGACCTCCTACGAGCAGTACTTC. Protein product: CSGQTSYEQYF.

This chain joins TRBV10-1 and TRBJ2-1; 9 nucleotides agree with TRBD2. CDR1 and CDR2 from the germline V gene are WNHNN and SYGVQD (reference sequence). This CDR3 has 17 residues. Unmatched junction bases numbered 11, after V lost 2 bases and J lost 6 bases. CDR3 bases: TGCGCCAGCAGTGAGGGGCAGCGGGGACTAGCCCCCAATGAGCAGTTCTTC. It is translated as CASSEGQRGLAPNEQFF.

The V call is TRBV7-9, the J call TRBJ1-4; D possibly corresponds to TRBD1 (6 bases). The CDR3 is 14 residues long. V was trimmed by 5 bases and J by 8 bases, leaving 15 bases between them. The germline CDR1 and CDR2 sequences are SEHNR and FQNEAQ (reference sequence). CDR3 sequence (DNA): TGTGCCAGCAGCCCCCTATCGACAGGAGAAAAACTGTTTTTT. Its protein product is CASSPLSTGEKLFF.

This CDR3 reads CASRIGSGSGYNEQFF. CDR3 sequence (DNA): TGTGCCAGCAGGATCGGAAGCGGGAGTGGCTACAATGAGCAGTTCTTC. This chain joins TRBV28 and TRBJ2-1; 8 nucleotides match TRBD2. V lost 6 bases, J lost 3 bases, and 10 bases stayed unmatched. There are 16 residues in the CDR3. Germline loops: CDR1 MDHEN, CDR2 SYDVKM. The whole variable domain, filled in from reference TRBV28 and TRBJ2-1, reads DVKVTQSSRYLVKRTGEKVFLECVQDMDHENMFWYRQDPGLGLRLIYFSYDVKMKEKGDIPEGYSVSREKKERFSLILESASTNQTSMYLCASRIGSGSGYNEQFFGPGTRLTVL.

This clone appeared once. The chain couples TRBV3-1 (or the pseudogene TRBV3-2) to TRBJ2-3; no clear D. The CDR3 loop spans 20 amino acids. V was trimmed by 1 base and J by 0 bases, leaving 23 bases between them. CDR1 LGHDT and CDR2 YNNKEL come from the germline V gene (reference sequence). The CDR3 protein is CASSQVRGVPASTSTDTQYF. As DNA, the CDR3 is TGTGCCAGCAGCCAAGTAAGAGGAGTTCCGGCGAGTACCAGCACAGATACGCAGTATTTT.

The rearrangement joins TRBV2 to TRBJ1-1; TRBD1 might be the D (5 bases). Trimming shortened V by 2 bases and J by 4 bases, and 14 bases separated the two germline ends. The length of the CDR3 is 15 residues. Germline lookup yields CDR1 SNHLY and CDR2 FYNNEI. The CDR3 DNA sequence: TGTGCCAGCAGTGAACCCCCTTGGGGCACCACTGAAGCTTTCTTT. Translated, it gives CASSEPPWGTTEAFF.

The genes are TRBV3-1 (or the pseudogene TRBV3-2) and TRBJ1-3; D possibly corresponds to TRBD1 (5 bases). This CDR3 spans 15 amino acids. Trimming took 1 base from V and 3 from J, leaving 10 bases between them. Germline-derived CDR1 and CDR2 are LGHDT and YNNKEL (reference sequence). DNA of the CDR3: TGTGCCAGCAGCCAAGGAGGGGACGGTGGAAACACCATATATTTT. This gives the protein CASSQGGDGGNTIYF.

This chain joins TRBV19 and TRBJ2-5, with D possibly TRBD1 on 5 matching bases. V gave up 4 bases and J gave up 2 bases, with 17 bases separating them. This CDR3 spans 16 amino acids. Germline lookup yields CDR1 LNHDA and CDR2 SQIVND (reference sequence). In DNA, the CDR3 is TGTGCCAGTAGTACACCTGGGGCAGCTTTACAAGAGACCCAGTACTTC. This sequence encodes CASSTPGAALQETQYF.

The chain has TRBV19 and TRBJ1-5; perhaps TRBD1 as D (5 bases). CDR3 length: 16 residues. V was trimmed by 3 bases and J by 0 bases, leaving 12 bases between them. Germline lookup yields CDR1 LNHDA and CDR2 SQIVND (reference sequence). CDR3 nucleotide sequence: TGTGCCAGTAGTATGCCCAGGGATTATAGCAATCAGCCCCAGCATTTT. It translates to CASSMPRDYSNQPQHF.

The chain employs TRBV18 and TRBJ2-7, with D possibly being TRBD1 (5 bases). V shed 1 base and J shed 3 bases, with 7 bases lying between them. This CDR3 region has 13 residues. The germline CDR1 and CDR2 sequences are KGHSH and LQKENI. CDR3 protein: CASSPQTDYEQYF. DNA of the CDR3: TGTGCCAGCTCACCACAGACAGACTACGAGCAGTACTTC.

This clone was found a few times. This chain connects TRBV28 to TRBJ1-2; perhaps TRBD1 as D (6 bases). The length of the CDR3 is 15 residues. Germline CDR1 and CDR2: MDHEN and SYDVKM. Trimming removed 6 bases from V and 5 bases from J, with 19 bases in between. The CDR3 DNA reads TGTGCCAGCAGCAAGTTCAGGGGTTCCGTGTATGGCTACACCTTC. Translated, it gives CASSKFRGSVYGYTF.

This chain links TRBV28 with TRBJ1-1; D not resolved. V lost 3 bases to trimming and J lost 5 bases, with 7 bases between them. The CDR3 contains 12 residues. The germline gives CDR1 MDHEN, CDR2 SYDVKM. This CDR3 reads CASSFARTEAFF. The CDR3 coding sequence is TGTGCCAGCAGTTTTGCCAGGACTGAAGCTTTCTTT.

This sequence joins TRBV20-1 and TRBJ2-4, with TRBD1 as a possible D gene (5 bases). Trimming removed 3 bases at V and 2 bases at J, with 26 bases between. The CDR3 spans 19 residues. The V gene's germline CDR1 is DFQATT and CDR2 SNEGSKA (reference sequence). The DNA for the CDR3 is TGCAGTGCTAGTACCCTGCGCAGGGAAGAAGCTAGACCCAAAAACATTCAGTACTTC. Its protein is CSASTLRREEARPKNIQYF.

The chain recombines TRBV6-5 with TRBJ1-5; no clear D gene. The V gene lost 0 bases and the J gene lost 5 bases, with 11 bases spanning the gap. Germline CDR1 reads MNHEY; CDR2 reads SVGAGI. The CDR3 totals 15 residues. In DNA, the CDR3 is TGTGCCAGCAGTTACTCTGCCATACGTGATCAGCCCCAGCATTTT. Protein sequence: CASSYSAIRDQPQHF.

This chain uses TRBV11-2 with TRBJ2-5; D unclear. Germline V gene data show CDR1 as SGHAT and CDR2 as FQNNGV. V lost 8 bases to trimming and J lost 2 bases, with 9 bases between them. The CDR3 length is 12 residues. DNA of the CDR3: TGTGCCAGCGGTGGGTCTCAAGAGACCCAGTACTTC. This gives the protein CASGGSQETQYF.

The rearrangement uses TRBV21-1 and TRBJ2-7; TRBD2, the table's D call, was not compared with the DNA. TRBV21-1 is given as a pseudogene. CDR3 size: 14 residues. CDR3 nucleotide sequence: TGTGCCAGCAGCAAAGGCCCGGGTACCTACGAGCAGTACTTC. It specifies CASSKGPGTYEQYF.